Below, 9 T cell receptor beta chains from the same sample are listed, as sequenced in a study of blood T cell repertoires in COVID-19. Sequencing was performed with immunoSEQ multiplex PCR; in TCRdb, only in-frame clones are kept and a portion is missing. The top ten hold 5% to 6.5% of the sample, which has 150,000 to 200,000 clones, 70% to 90% seen once. What was sequenced was peripheral blood. All receptors come from a man in his forties with active or convalescent COVID-19.

V gene TRBV5-1 combines with J gene TRBJ1-1; no firm D call. The CDR3 sequence is 14 residues long. Germline CDR1 reads SGHRS; CDR2 reads YFSETQ. V was trimmed by 0 bases and J by 7 bases, leaving 13 bases between them. In DNA form, the CDR3 reads TGCGCCAGCAGCTTGGAAGGTGCGGCCGGTGAAGCTTTCTTT. Its protein product is CASSLEGAAGEAFF.

The J gene is TRBJ2-2, the V gene TRBV5-3; 9 bases match TRBD1. TRBV5-3 is an ORF, and what it does is uncertain. Losses at the gene ends were 0 bases for V and 5 bases for J; bases not matched to a gene: 8. The CDR3 totals 17 residues. This CDR3 reads CARSLGLRTGVTGELFF. The CDR3 DNA reads TGTGCCAGAAGCTTGGGGTTGAGGACAGGGGTAACCGGGGAGCTGTTTTTT.

V is TRBV7-2 and J is TRBJ1-3; 8 bases line up with TRBD1. Trimming cost V 6 bases and J 0 bases; bases outside gene matches: 7. The CDR3 extends over 16 amino acids. CDR1 SGHTA and CDR2 FQGNSA come from the germline V gene. The CDR3 here is CASSQTGAYSGNTIYF. The CDR3 DNA reads as TGTGCCAGCAGTCAGACAGGGGCCTACTCTGGAAACACCATATATTTT.

The CDR3 DNA reads TGTGCCAGCAGAAGCGGGGGGTACGATGGCTACACCTTC. It is translated as CASRSGGYDGYTF. The V gene is TRBV14, the J gene TRBJ1-2; D might be TRBD1 (5 bases). V was trimmed by 6 bases and J by 6 bases, leaving 14 bases between them. The germline V gene encodes CDR1 SGHDN and CDR2 FVKESK. The CDR3 has 13 residues.

The CDR3 reads CASTRGKDQPQHF. The DNA for the CDR3 is TGTGCCAGCACCAGGGGGAAGGATCAGCCCCAGCATTTT. The chain has TRBV3-1 (or the pseudogene TRBV3-2) and TRBJ1-5; TRBD1 matches at 7 bases. The CDR3 has 13 amino acids. From germline, CDR1 is LGHDT and CDR2 YNNKEL (reference sequence). With 7 bases clipped from V and 5 bases from J, the junction kept 5 bases outside the gene matches.

The chain carries TRBV12-3 or TRBV12-4 and TRBJ1-5, with D tentatively TRBD1 (6 bases). V was cut by 5 bases and J by 6 bases, with 8 bases left in between. This CDR3 spans 12 amino acids. CDR3 sequence (DNA): TGTGCCAGCAGTACAGGGTTTCAGCCCCAGCATTTT. The encoded protein is CASSTGFQPQHF.

CDR3 nucleotide sequence: TGTGCCAGCAGTTACCAGGGGGATCAGCCCCAGCATTTT. Translation gives CASSYQGDQPQHF. The chain has TRBV6-5 and TRBJ1-5; 7 nucleotides align to TRBD1. CDR1 MNHEY and CDR2 SVGAGI come from the germline V gene. CDR3 length equals 13 residues. Trimming removed 2 bases from V and 5 bases from J; junction bases left unmatched: 0.

This clone occurred once. The J gene is TRBJ2-3, the V gene TRBV2; D gene unclear. The CDR3 totals 14 residues. With 4 bases removed from V and 2 bases from J, the gap between germline ends came to 10 bases. The germline gives CDR1 SNHLY, CDR2 FYNNEI. The CDR3 coding sequence is TGTGCCAGCAGTGGGCCACTACACACAGATACGCAGTATTTT. Residues: CASSGPLHTDTQYF.

The J gene is TRBJ1-4, the V gene TRBV2; D possibly corresponds to TRBD1 (5 bases). Trimming stripped 2 bases from V and 8 bases from J, with 12 bases between. Germline V gene sequence: CDR1 SNHLY, CDR2 FYNNEI. The CDR3 is 14 amino acids. The CDR3 protein is CASSEREKGEKLFF. The DNA of the CDR3 is TGTGCCAGCAGTGAACGGGAGAAGGGGGAAAAACTGTTTTTT.